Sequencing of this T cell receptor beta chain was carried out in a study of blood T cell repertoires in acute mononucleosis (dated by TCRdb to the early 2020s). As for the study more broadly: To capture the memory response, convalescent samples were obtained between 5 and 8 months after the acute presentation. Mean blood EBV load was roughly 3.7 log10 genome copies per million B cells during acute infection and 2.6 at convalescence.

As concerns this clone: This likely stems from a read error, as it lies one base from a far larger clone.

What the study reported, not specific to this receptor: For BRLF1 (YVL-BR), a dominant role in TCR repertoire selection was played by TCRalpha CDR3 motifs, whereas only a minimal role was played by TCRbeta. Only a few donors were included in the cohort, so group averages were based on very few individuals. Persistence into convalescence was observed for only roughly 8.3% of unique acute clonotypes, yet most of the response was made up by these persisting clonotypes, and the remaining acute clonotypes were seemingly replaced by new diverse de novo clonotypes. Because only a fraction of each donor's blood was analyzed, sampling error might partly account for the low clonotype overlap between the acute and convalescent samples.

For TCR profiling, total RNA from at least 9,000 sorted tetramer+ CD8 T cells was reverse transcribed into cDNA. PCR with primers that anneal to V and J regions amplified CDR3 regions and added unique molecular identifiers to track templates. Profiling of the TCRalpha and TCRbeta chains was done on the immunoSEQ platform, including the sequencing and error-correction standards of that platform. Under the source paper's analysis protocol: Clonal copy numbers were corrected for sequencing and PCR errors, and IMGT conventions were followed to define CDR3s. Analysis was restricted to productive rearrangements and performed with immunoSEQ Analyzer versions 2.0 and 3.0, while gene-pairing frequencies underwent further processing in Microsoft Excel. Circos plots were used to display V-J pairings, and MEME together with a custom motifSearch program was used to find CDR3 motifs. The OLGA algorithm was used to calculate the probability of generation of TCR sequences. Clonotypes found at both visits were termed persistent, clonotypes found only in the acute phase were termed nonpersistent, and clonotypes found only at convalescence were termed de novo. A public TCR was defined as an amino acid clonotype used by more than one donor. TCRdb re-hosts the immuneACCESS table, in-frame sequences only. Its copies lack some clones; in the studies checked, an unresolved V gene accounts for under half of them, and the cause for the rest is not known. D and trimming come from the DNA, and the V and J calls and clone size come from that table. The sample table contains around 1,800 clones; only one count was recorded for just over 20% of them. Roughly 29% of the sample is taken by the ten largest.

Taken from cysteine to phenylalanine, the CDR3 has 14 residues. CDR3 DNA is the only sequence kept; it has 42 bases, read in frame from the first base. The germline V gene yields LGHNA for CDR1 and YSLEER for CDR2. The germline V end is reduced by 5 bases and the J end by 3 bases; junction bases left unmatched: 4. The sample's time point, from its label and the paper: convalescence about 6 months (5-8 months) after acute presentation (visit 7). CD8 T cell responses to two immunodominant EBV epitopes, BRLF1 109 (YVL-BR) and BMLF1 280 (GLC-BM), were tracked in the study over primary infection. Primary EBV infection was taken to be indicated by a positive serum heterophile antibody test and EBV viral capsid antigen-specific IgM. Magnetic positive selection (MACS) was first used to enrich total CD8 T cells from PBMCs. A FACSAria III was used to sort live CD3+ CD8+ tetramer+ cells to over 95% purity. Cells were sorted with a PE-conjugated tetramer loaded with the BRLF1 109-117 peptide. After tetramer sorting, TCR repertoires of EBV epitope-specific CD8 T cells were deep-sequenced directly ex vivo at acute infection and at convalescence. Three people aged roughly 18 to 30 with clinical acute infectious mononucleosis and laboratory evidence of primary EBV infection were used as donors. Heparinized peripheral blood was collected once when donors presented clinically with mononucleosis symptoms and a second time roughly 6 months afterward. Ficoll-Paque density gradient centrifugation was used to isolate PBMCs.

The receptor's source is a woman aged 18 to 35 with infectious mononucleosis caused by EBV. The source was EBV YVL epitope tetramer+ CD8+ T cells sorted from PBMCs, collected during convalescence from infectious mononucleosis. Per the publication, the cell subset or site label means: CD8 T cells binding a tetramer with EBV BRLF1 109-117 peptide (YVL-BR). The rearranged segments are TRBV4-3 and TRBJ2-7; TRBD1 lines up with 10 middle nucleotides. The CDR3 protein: CASSFGQGVYEQYF. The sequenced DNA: TGCGCCAGCAGCTTTGGACAGGGGGTCTACGAGCAGTACTTC.